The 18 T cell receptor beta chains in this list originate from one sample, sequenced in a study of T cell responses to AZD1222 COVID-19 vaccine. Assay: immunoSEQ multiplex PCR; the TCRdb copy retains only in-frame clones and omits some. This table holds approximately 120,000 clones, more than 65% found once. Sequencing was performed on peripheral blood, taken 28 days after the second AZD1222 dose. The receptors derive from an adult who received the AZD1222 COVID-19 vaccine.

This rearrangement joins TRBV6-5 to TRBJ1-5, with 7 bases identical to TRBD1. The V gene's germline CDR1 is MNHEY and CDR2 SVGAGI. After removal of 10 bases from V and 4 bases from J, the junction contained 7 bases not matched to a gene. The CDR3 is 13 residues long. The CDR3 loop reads CATKGQFNQPQHF. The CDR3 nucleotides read TGTGCCACCAAGGGACAGTTTAATCAGCCCCAGCATTTT.

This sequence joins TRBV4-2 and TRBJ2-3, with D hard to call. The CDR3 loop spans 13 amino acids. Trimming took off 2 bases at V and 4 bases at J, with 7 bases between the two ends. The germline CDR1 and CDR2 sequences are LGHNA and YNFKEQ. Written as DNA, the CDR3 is TGTGCCAGCAGCCAATTCCGAGCAGATACGCAGTATTTT. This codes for CASSQFRADTQYF.

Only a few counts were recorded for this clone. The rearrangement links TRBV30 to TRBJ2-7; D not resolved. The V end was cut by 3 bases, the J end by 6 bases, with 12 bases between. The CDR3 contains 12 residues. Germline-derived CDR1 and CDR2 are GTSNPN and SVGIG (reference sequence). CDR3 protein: CAWRTGRLEQYF. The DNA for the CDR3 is TGTGCCTGGAGAACGGGTCGGCTCGAGCAGTACTTC.

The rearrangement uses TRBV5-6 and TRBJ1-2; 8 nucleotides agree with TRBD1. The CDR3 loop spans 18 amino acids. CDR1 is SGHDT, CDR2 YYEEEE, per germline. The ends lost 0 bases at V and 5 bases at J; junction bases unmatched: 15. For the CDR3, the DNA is TGTGCCAGCAGCTTGGTGTTTTTTGGGGGCCAGGGGGCATATGGCTACACCTTC. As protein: CASSLVFFGGQGAYGYTF.

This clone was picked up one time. CDR3 DNA sequence: TGTGCCAGCAGTCCCGGGACGGGATATGGCTACACCTTC. This codes for CASSPGTGYGYTF. V is TRBV6-2 or TRBV6-3 and J is TRBJ1-2; TRBD1 might be the D (5 bases). The CDR3 totals 13 residues. Germline CDR1 and CDR2: MNHEY and SVGEGT. V lost 5 bases, J lost 5 bases, and 12 bases lay in between.

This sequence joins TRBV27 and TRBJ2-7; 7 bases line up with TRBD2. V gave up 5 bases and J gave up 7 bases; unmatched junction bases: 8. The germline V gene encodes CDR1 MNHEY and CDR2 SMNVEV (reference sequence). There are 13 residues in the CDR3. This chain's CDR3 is CASSVGLGGEQYF. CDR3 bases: TGTGCCAGCAGTGTGGGGCTCGGGGGGGAGCAGTACTTC.

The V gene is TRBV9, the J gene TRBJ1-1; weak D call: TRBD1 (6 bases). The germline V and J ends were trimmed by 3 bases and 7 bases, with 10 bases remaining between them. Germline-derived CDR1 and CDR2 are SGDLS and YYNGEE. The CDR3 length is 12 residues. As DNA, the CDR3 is TGTGCCAGCAGCGCACAGGGTGGTGAAGCTTTCTTT. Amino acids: CASSAQGGEAFF.

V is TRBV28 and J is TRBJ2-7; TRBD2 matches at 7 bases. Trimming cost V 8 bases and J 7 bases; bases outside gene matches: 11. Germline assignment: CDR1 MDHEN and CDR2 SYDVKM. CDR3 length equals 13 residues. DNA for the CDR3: TGTGCCAGCGGCTCTAGCGGTGTCTTTGAGCAGTACTTC. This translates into CASGSSGVFEQYF. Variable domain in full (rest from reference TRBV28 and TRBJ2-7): DVKVTQSSRYLVKRTGEKVFLECVQDMDHENMFWYRQDPGLGLRLIYFSYDVKMKEKGDIPEGYSVSREKKERFSLILESASTNQTSMYLCASGSSGVFEQYFGPGTRLTVT.

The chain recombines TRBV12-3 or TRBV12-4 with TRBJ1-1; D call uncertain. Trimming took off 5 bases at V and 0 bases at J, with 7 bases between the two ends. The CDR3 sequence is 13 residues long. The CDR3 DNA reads TGTGCCAGCAGTGAATCAATGAACACTGAAGCTTTCTTT. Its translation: CASSESMNTEAFF.

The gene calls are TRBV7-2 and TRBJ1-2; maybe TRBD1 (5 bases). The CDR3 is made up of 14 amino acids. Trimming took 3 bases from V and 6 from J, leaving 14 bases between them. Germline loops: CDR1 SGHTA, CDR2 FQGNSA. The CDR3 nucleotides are TGTGCCAGCAGCTTGAGTCAGGGTTGGGATGGCTACACCTTC. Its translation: CASSLSQGWDGYTF.

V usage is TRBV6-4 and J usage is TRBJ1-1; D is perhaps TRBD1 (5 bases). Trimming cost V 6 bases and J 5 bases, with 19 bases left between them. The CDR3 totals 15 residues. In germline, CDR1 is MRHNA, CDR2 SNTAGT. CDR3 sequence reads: CASSPDAGLGTEAFF. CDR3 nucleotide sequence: TGTGCCAGCAGCCCGGATGCGGGGCTCGGGACTGAAGCTTTCTTT.

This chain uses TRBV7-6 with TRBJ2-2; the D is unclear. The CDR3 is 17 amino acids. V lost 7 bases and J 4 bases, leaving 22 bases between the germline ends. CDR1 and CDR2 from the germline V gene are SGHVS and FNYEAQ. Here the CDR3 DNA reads TGTGCCAGCACTCCCCCTGACGTGGAGCCGAGCACCGGGGAGCTGTTTTTT. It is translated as CASTPPDVEPSTGELFF.

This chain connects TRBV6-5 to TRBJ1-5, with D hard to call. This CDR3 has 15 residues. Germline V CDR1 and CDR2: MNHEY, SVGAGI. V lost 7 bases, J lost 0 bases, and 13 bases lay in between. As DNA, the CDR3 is TGTGCCAGCACCCAGAGGGCGGGTAGCAATCAGCCCCAGCATTTT. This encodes CASTQRAGSNQPQHF.

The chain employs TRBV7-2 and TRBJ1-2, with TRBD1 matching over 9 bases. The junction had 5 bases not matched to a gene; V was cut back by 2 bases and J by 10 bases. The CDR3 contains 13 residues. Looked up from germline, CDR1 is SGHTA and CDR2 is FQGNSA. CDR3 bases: TGTGCCAGCAGCTTACCGGGACAGGGTGTCTACACCTTC. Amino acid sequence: CASSLPGQGVYTF.

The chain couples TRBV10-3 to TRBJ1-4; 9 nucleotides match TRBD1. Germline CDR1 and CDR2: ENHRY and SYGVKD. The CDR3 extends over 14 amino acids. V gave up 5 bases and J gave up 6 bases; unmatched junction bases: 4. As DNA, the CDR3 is TGTGCCATCAGTTCGGACAGGGGATATGAAAAACTGTTTTTT. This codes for CAISSDRGYEKLFF.

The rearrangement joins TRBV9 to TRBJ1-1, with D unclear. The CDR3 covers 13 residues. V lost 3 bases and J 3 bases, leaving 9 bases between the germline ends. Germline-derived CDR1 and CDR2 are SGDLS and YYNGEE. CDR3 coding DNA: TGTGCCAGCAGCGGCCCGCCCGACACTGAAGCTTTCTTT. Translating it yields CASSGPPDTEAFF. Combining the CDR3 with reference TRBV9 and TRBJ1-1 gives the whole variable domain DSGVTQTPKHLITATGQRVTLRCSPRSGDLSVYWYQQSLDQGLQFLIQYYNGEERAKGNILERFSAQQFPDLHSELNLSSLELGDSALYFCASSGPPDTEAFFGQGTRLTVV.

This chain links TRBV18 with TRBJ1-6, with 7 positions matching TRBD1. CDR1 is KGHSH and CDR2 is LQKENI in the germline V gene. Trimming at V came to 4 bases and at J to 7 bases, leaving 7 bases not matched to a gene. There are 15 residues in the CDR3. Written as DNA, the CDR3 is TGTGCCAGCTCACAAACTACAGGGGTGAATTCACCCCTCCACTTT. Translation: CASSQTTGVNSPLHF.

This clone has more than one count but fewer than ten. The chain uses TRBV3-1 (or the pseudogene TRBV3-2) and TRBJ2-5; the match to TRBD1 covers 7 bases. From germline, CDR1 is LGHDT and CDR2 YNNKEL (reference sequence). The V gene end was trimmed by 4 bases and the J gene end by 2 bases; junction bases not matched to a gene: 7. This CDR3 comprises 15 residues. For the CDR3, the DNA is TGTGCCAGCAGCCCGCGAGGGACAGAACAAGAGACCCAGTACTTC. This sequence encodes CASSPRGTEQETQYF.